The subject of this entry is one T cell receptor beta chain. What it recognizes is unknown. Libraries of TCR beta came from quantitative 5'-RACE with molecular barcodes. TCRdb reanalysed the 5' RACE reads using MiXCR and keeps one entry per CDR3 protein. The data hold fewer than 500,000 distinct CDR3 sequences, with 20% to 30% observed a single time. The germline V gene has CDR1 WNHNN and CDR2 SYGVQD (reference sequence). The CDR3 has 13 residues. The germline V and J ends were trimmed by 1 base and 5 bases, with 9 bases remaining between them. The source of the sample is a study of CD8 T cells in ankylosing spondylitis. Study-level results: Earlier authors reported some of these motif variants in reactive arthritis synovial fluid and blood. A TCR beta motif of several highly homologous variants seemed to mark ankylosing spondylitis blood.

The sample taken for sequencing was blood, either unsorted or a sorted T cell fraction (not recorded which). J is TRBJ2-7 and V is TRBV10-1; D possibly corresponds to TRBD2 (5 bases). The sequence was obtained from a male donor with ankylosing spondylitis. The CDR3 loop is CASSEWESHEQYF. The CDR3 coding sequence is TGCGCCAGCAGTGAGTGGGAGAGCCACGAGCAGTACTTC.